This passage covers 21 T cell receptor beta chains from one sample sequenced in a study of beta chain features in type 1 diabetes. Study-level points and caveats: In all four CD4+ subsets, TCRB CDR3 length was significantly, moderately reduced in type 1 diabetes.

Their specific antigens are unknown. The whole isolated RNA underwent reverse transcription, so sequencing captured expressed TCRB transcripts. Sequenced by immunoSEQ multiplex PCR; TCRdb stores in-frame clones only, minus some. The sample includes over 200,000 clones, approximately 10% of them seen just once. The sample consisted of naive CD4+ T cells from blood. These receptors all stem from a man aged 25 to 40 with type 1 diabetes.

This clone was seen more than once but under ten times. The chain is built from TRBV19 and TRBJ2-7; D might be TRBD1 (6 bases). Germline V CDR1 and CDR2: LNHDA, SQIVND (reference sequence). The CDR3 has 14 amino acids. V was cut by 5 bases and J by 3 bases, with 14 bases left in between. CDR3 amino acids: CASSVDSRGYEQYF. The DNA for the CDR3 is TGTGCCAGTAGTGTGGACAGCCGAGGCTACGAGCAGTACTTC.

The J gene is TRBJ2-3, the V gene TRBV6-5; 7 positions agree with TRBD1. CDR1 is MNHEY, CDR2 SVGAGI, per germline. The CDR3 is 15 residues long. Trimming at V came to 6 bases and at J to 6 bases, leaving 12 bases not matched to a gene. CDR3 sequence (DNA): TGTGCCAGCAGGCCTTTGGACAGGCCCGCGGATACGCAGTATTTT. The encoded protein is CASRPLDRPADTQYF.

The table lists this clone with a few counts. The same CDR3 can be traced to other DNA sequences in this sample. V usage is TRBV6-1 and J usage is TRBJ2-3; no firm D call. Germline CDR1 MNHNS, CDR2 SASEGT. This CDR3 spans 12 amino acids. Deletions cut 0 bases from V and 6 bases from J, with 4 bases between. The CDR3: CASSEARDTQYF. The CDR3 region has the DNA TGTGCCAGCAGTGAAGCGCGGGATACGCAGTATTTT.

The V gene is TRBV5-4, the J gene TRBJ2-4; 7 bases line up with TRBD2. Germline CDR1 and CDR2: SGHNT and YYREEE (reference sequence). J gave up 6 bases and V 0 bases, and 3 bases lay outside the gene matches. This CDR3 has 14 residues. CDR3 amino acids: CASSLGEGRNIQYF. The CDR3 bases are TGTGCCAGCAGCTTGGGGGAGGGAAGAAACATTCAGTACTTC.

CDR3 protein: CASWASKLAGDTEAFF. CDR3 nucleotides: TGTGCCAGCTGGGCCTCTAAACTGGCGGGGGACACTGAAGCTTTCTTT. V gene TRBV11-2 combines with J gene TRBJ1-1; TRBD1 might be the D (5 bases). Germline V CDR1 and CDR2: SGHAT, FQNNGV. V lost 8 bases to trimming and J lost 3 bases, with 22 bases between them. CDR3 size: 16 residues. The variable domain in full, completed from reference TRBV11-2 and TRBJ1-1, reads EAGVAQSPRYKIIEKRQSVAFWCNPISGHATLYWYQQILGQGPKLLIQFQNNGVVDDSQLPKDRFSAERLKGVDSTLKIQPAKLEDSAVYLCASWASKLAGDTEAFFGQGTRLTVV.

V is TRBV4-3 and J is TRBJ2-1, with 7 bases matching TRBD2. Germline CDR1 and CDR2: LGHNA and YSLEER. There are 15 residues in the CDR3. V was pared by 5 bases and J by 4 bases, with 8 bases of the junction left unmatched. The CDR3 nucleotides read TGCGCCAGCAGCTTGCGGACTAGTACTTACAATGAGCAGTTCTTC. Translation: CASSLRTSTYNEQFF.

The chain links TRBV4-1 to TRBJ1-5; D unclear. This CDR3 is 15 amino acids long. The ends were cut back, 5 bases at V and 5 bases at J, with 16 bases in the middle. Per germline, CDR1 MGHRA and CDR2 YSYEKL. The CDR3 DNA reads TGCGCCAGCAGCTCTCTCGGGAAGAGGGATCAGCCCCAGCATTTT. It is translated as CASSSLGKRDQPQHF.

The CDR3 loop reads CASRPRGSSVGAFF. The CDR3 DNA is TGTGCCAGCAGGCCCAGGGGGTCTTCTGTCGGGGCTTTCTTT. The chain recombines TRBV2 with TRBJ1-1; TRBD1 aligns across 7 bases. Per the germline V gene, CDR1 is SNHLY and CDR2 is FYNNEI. This CDR3 spans 14 amino acids. V lost 6 bases to trimming and J lost 11 bases; unmatched junction nucleotides: 15.

This chain connects TRBV29-1 to TRBJ1-1, with 11 bases lining up with TRBD1. V lost 6 bases, J lost 6 bases, and 9 bases stayed unmatched. CDR1 and CDR2 (germline): SQVTM, ANQGSEA. The CDR3 consists of 14 residues. CDR3 region: CSVSRTGGSAEAFF. The DNA of the CDR3 is TGCAGCGTCTCCAGGACAGGGGGCTCGGCTGAAGCTTTCTTT.

This clone was seen more than once but under ten times. The chain joins TRBV11-2 to TRBJ2-5; D gene unclear. The length of the CDR3 is 13 residues. CDR1 SGHAT and CDR2 FQNNGV come from the germline V gene. Deletions cut 2 bases from V and 4 bases from J, with 8 bases between. The CDR3 DNA is TGTGCCAGCAGCTTAAACTATCCAGAGACCCAGTACTTC. It yields the protein CASSLNYPETQYF. Together with reference TRBV11-2 and TRBJ2-5, the CDR3 gives the full variable domain: EAGVAQSPRYKIIEKRQSVAFWCNPISGHATLYWYQQILGQGPKLLIQFQNNGVVDDSQLPKDRFSAERLKGVDSTLKIQPAKLEDSAVYLCASSLNYPETQYFGPGTRLLVL.

Only a few counts were recorded for this clone. The chain combines TRBV18 with TRBJ2-5, with no clear D. Looked up from germline, CDR1 is KGHSH and CDR2 is LQKENI. The ends were cut back, 8 bases at V and 1 base at J, with 8 bases in the middle. The CDR3 has 12 residues. CDR3 sequence: CASTRVQETQYF. The CDR3 DNA reads TGTGCCAGCACCCGAGTCCAAGAGACCCAGTACTTC.

This clone came up a few times. This chain uses TRBV5-4 with TRBJ2-6; D ambiguous. The CDR3 is 15 residues long. CDR1 and CDR2 from the germline V gene are SGHNT and YYREEE (reference sequence). Trimming took off 0 bases at V and 0 bases at J, with 4 bases between the two ends. As DNA, the CDR3 is TGTGCCAGCAGCTTGGCCGGCTCTGGGGCCAACGTCCTGACTTTC. It codes for CASSLAGSGANVLTF.

The V call is TRBV6-1, the J call TRBJ1-2; 8 bases are a match to TRBD1. The V and J ends lost 5 bases and 3 bases, in that order; junction bases with no gene match: 5. This CDR3 comprises 14 residues. Germline CDR1 MNHNS, CDR2 SASEGT. The CDR3 sequence is CASSSPTGDYGYTF. The CDR3 region has the DNA TGTGCCAGCAGTTCACCGACAGGGGACTATGGCTACACCTTC.

The chain joins TRBV2 to TRBJ1-6; D is unclear. The length of the CDR3 is 13 residues. The germline V gene has CDR1 SNHLY and CDR2 FYNNEI. The V end was cut by 10 bases, the J end by 12 bases, with 19 bases between. The CDR3, as DNA: TGTGCCACTTCAAGTCTAGCGGTTGGACCCCTCCACTTT. Translation: CATSSLAVGPLHF.

A few counts support this clone. The J gene is TRBJ1-2, the V gene TRBV18; 7 bases align to TRBD1. CDR1 KGHSH and CDR2 LQKENI come from the germline V gene. Losses at the gene ends were 3 bases for V and 2 bases for J; bases not matched to a gene: 3. This CDR3 spans 14 amino acids. The CDR3 bases are TGTGCCAGCTCACCGTCACAGGGGAACTATGGCTACACCTTC. This sequence encodes CASSPSQGNYGYTF.

The V gene is TRBV7-9, the J gene TRBJ1-6, with D uncertain. Germline V gives CDR1 SEHNR, CDR2 FQNEAQ (reference sequence). V shed 7 bases and J shed 0 bases, with 10 bases lying between them. This CDR3 has 15 amino acids. CDR3 in DNA: TGTGCCAGCACCGTACAGAGCTCCTATAATTCACCCCTCCACTTT. Protein sequence: CASTVQSSYNSPLHF.

The chain couples TRBV6-1 to TRBJ1-6, with D perhaps matching TRBD1 (6 bases). Germline V gives CDR1 MNHNS, CDR2 SASEGT. CDR3 length equals 15 residues. Trimming pared 0 bases from V and 10 bases from J, leaving 13 bases between. The CDR3 spells CASSEARGGDSPLHF. As DNA, the CDR3 is TGTGCCAGCAGTGAAGCGCGAGGGGGGGACTCACCCCTCCACTTT.

Only a few counts were recorded for this clone. The chain has TRBV5-1 and TRBJ1-1; 8 bases map to TRBD1. Trimming at V came to 4 bases and at J to 4 bases, leaving 9 bases not matched to a gene. CDR1 is SGHRS and CDR2 is YFSETQ in the germline V gene. The CDR3 is 15 amino acids. CDR3 region: CASSPDRGVGTEAFF. CDR3 in DNA: TGCGCCAGCAGCCCAGACAGGGGAGTCGGCACTGAAGCTTTCTTT.

This clone came up a few times. J is TRBJ2-7 and V is TRBV5-6, with D perhaps matching TRBD2 (6 bases). V lost 0 bases and J 5 bases, leaving 15 bases between the germline ends. This CDR3 is 15 amino acids long. Germline lookup yields CDR1 SGHDT and CDR2 YYEEEE. In DNA, the CDR3 is TGTGCCAGCAGCTTGGCCGGCCTGGGGGAGGACGAGCAGTACTTC. As protein: CASSLAGLGEDEQYF.

The sample holds a few counts of this clone. The V gene is TRBV9, the J gene TRBJ1-3, with 7 positions matching TRBD1. Germline loops: CDR1 SGDLS, CDR2 YYNGEE. J gave up 1 base and V 4 bases, and 8 bases lay outside the gene matches. CDR3 length: 16 amino acids. In DNA form, the CDR3 reads TGTGCCAGCAGCCAAACAGGGGTAGCGTCTGGAAACACCATATATTTT. Encoded protein: CASSQTGVASGNTIYF.

The chain employs TRBV18 and TRBJ2-1; 12 positions agree with TRBD1. CDR1 is KGHSH and CDR2 is LQKENI in the germline V gene. V lost 3 bases and J lost 9; bases outside the gene matches: 6. CDR3 length equals 15 residues. The CDR3 nucleotides read TGTGCCAGCTCACCCGCCGGGACAGGGGGCCTTGAGCAGTTCTTC. Translation gives CASSPAGTGGLEQFF.